One and the same sample provided the 13 T cell receptor beta chains below, sequenced in a study of PD-1 blockade in classical Hodgkin lymphoma. TCRdb keeps only in-frame clones here, not all; method: immunoSEQ multiplex PCR. The repertoire has about 46,000 clones, roughly 73% of them found once; the top ten carry approximately 11%. Every patient had relapsed following autologous stem cell transplantation, and cohorts differed in brentuximab vedotin exposure. This specimen was peripheral blood mononuclear cells (PBMCs), taken at baseline. These receptors originate from a human donor with classical Hodgkin lymphoma.

This clone qualifies as medium-sized. The chain is built from TRBV5-1 and TRBJ1-5; 7 bases map to TRBD1. CDR3 length: 15 residues. Germline V gene sequence: CDR1 SGHRS, CDR2 YFSETQ. V gave up 0 bases and J gave up 7 bases; unmatched junction bases: 7. CDR3 DNA sequence: TGCGCCAGCAGCTTGGGCACAGGGGTAGGGCAGCCCCAGCATTTT. Translated: CASSLGTGVGQPQHF.

Concerning this clone: This sample includes further DNA sequences coding for the same CDR3. The V call is TRBV6-5, the J call TRBJ1-5; D is ambiguous. The CDR3 runs 13 residues. Per the germline V gene, CDR1 is MNHEY and CDR2 is SVGAGI. Trimming took off 0 bases at V and 6 bases at J, with 6 bases between the two ends. The DNA for the CDR3 is TGTGCCAGCAGTTACTCGAATTCTCAGCCCCAGCATTTT. Residues: CASSYSNSQPQHF.

The chain uses TRBV19 and TRBJ2-7; 16 bases are shared with TRBD2. Trimming at V came to 5 bases and at J to 5 bases, leaving 12 bases not matched to a gene. The CDR3 totals 18 residues. Germline V gives CDR1 LNHDA, CDR2 SQIVND (reference sequence). CDR3 sequence: CASSSQAGTSGRADEQYF. Written as DNA, the CDR3 is TGTGCCAGTAGTTCCCAAGCCGGGACTAGCGGGAGGGCCGACGAGCAGTACTTC.

The V call is TRBV5-1, the J call TRBJ2-3, with TRBD2 matching over 8 bases. This CDR3 contains 15 residues. Germline CDR1 and CDR2: SGHRS and YFSETQ. With 3 bases clipped from V and 0 bases from J, the junction kept 3 bases outside the gene matches. The CDR3 here is CASSWASGSTDTQYF. CDR3 DNA: TGCGCCAGCAGCTGGGCTAGCGGGAGCACAGATACGCAGTATTTT. Variable domain in full (rest from reference TRBV5-1 and TRBJ2-3): KAGVTQTPRYLIKTRGQQVTLSCSPISGHRSVSWYQQTPGQGLQFLFEYFSETQRNKGNFPGRFSGRQFSNSRSEMNVSTLELGDSALYLCASSWASGSTDTQYFGPGTRLTVL.

The chain has TRBV6-6 and TRBJ1-1, with D perhaps TRBD1 (5 bases). This CDR3 is 11 amino acids long. Germline CDR1 and CDR2: MNHNY and SVGAGI (reference sequence). Trimming shortened V by 7 bases and J by 8 bases, and 11 bases separated the two germline ends. CDR3 bases: TGTGCCAGCATCCTCGGGGCAGAAGCTTTCTTT. Its translation: CASILGAEAFF.

A single count supports this clone. V is TRBV11-3 and J is TRBJ2-1; D remains ambiguous. CDR1 and CDR2 from the germline V gene are SGHNT and YENEEA. The CDR3 covers 11 residues. V was cut by 5 bases and J by 8 bases, with 7 bases left in between. The CDR3 nucleotides read TGTGCCAGCAGCCTGGACGATGAGCAGTTCTTC. Protein product: CASSLDDEQFF.

The DNA of the CDR3 is TGTGCCAGCAGCTTCGGGGGAGGGGCCAACACTGAAGCTTTCTTT. It translates to CASSFGGGANTEAFF. This chain links TRBV9 with TRBJ1-1; maybe TRBD1 (5 bases). CDR1 and CDR2 from the germline V gene are SGDLS and YYNGEE. The CDR3 consists of 15 residues. The germline V and J ends were trimmed by 4 bases and 2 bases, with 15 bases remaining between them.

This clone was observed a handful of times. The rearrangement links TRBV30 to TRBJ1-1, with D uncertain. The CDR3 totals 13 residues. V lost 4 bases, J lost 2 bases, and 11 bases lay in between. Per the germline V gene, CDR1 is GTSNPN and CDR2 is SVGIG (reference sequence). The CDR3 DNA reads TGTGCCTGGAAAAGGGCATCAAACACTGAAGCTTTCTTT. As protein: CAWKRASNTEAFF.

This clone is judged medium-sized. CDR3 region: CASRRLLGAYEQYF. CDR3 nucleotide sequence: TGCGCCAGCAGACGTTTACTAGGGGCTTACGAGCAGTACTTC. This sequence joins TRBV5-1 and TRBJ2-7; D is possibly TRBD1 or TRBD2 (5 bases each). Trimming took off 5 bases at V and 4 bases at J, with 16 bases between the two ends. CDR3 length: 14 residues. Germline V gene data show CDR1 as SGHRS and CDR2 as YFSETQ.

This clone was seen a handful of times. The chain uses TRBV7-9 and TRBJ2-7; possibly TRBD1 for D (6 bases). The V gene's germline CDR1 is SEHNR and CDR2 FQNEAQ (reference sequence). The CDR3 is 15 amino acids. V gave up 1 base and J gave up 3 bases, with 13 bases separating them. CDR3 sequence: CASSLGQGRYYEQYF. CDR3 bases: TGTGCCAGCAGCTTAGGTCAGGGGCGATACTACGAGCAGTACTTC.

The V and J genes are TRBV29-1 and TRBJ1-2; TRBD1 agrees at 8 bases. There are 13 residues in the CDR3. Germline V gene lookup returns CDR1 SQVTM and CDR2 ANQGSEA. The J segment lost 2 bases and the V segment lost 8 bases, leaving 7 bases of the junction unmatched. As DNA, the CDR3 is TGCAGCACTCAGGGGGCCGGGAACTATGGCTACACCTTC. It is translated as CSTQGAGNYGYTF.

This clone was observed once. The gene calls are TRBV10-2 and TRBJ2-7; 8 bases line up with TRBD2. The J segment lost 1 base and the V segment lost 10 bases, leaving 12 bases of the junction unmatched. The CDR3 runs 15 residues. Germline V gene data show CDR1 as WSHSY and CDR2 as SAAADI. CDR3 coding DNA: TGCGCCAACCGACCGATTAGCGGGGCTTCCTACGAGCAGTACTTC. This codes for CANRPISGASYEQYF.

The rearrangement uses TRBV5-6 and TRBJ1-1, with D possibly matching TRBD1 (6 bases). Trimming cost V 0 bases and J 2 bases, with 14 bases left between them. Germline V CDR1 and CDR2: SGHDT, YYEEEE. This CDR3 contains 16 residues. DNA for the CDR3: TGTGCCAGCAGCTTGGGGTTAGACAGGACTAACACTGAAGCTTTCTTT. Amino acid sequence: CASSLGLDRTNTEAFF.